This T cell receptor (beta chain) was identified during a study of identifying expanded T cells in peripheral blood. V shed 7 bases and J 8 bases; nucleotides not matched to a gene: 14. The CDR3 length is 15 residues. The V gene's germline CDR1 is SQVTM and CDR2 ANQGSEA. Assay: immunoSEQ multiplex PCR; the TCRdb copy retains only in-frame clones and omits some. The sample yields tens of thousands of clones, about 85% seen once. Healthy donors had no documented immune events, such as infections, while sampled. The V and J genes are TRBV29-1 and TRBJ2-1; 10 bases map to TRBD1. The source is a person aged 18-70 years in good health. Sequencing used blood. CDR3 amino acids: CSARDRGTLGDEQFF. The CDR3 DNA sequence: TGCAGCGCCCGGGACAGGGGTACTCTGGGCGATGAGCAGTTCTTC.